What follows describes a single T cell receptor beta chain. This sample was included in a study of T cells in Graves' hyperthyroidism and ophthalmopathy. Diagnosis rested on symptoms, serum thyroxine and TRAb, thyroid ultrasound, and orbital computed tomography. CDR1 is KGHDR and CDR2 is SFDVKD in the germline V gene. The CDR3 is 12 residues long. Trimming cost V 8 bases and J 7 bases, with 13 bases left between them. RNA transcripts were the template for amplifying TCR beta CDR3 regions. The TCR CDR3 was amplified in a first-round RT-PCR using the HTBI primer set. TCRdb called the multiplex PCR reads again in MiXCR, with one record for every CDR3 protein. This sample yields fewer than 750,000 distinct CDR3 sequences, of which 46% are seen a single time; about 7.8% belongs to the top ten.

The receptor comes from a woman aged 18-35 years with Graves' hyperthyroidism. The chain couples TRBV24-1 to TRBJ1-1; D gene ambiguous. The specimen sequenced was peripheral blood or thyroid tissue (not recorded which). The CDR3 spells CATNAGKGEAFF. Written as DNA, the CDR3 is TGTGCCACCAATGCCGGGAAGGGTGAAGCTTTCTTT.